Listed below are T cell receptor beta chains from one sample, sequenced in a study of Ad26.COV2.S vaccination and SARS-CoV-2 variants. Method: immunoSEQ multiplex PCR; TCRdb's copy keeps in-frame clones and lacks some. Found here are about half a million clones, 80% to 90% of them singletons; the top ten hold under 2%. The starting material was peripheral blood, obtained in a trial of Ad26.COV2.S vaccine versus placebo. These receptors were obtained from a person aged 18 to 65 who received the Ad26.COV2.S COVID-19 vaccine or a placebo. CDR3s include the opening cysteine and the closing phenylalanine or tryptophan. D genes are given only for firm matches. Clone size is shown for a subset of rows, as once, few, many or a class of expanded clone.

v_call	d_call	clone_size	cdr3_length	j_call	cdr3_aa	cdr3_nt
TRBV13	TRBD1	.	20	TRBJ2-1	CASSSRTGATSPLSYNEQFF	TGTGCCAGCAGCTCGCGGACAGGGGCCACTAGCCCCCTCTCCTACAATGAGCAGTTCTTC
TRBV6-5	.	.	13	TRBJ2-5	CASSYGDTETQYF	TGTGCCAGCAGTTATGGGGATACGGAGACCCAGTACTTC
TRBV2	.	few	16	TRBJ1-3	CASTKWGTGSGNTIYF	TGTGCCAGCACCAAATGGGGAACCGGCTCTGGAAACACCATATATTTT
TRBV9	.	.	13	TRBJ2-2	CASSRSNTGELFF	TGTGCCAGCAGCCGTTCGAACACCGGGGAGCTGTTTTTT
TRBV28	.	.	18	TRBJ1-5	CASSLPTVRAGRNQPQHF	TGTGCCAGCAGTTTACCTACGGTCAGGGCAGGTAGGAATCAGCCCCAGCATTTT
TRBV13	TRBD1	.	15	TRBJ1-2	CASSPRKGQGYGYTF	TGTGCCAGCAGCCCGCGAAAGGGACAGGGCTATGGCTACACCTTC
TRBV5-4	TRBD2	.	15	TRBJ2-3	CASSRGSENTDTQYF	TGTGCCAGCAGCCGCGGGAGCGAGAACACAGATACGCAGTATTTT
TRBV30	TRBD1	.	14	TRBJ1-4	CAWTSGTGNEKLFF	TGTGCCTGGACCTCCGGGACAGGGAACGAAAAACTGTTTTTT
TRBV7-9	.	few	11	TRBJ2-7	CASRGAYEQYF	TGTGCCAGCAGAGGGGCCTACGAGCAGTACTTC
TRBV28	.	.	14	TRBJ2-7	CASSLFRAAYEQYF	TGTGCCAGCAGTTTATTCAGGGCAGCCTACGAGCAGTACTTC
TRBV5-5	TRBD1	.	15	TRBJ2-7	CASSRGTGAYYEQYF	TGTGCCAGCAGCCGTGGGACAGGAGCCTACTACGAGCAGTACTTC
TRBV7-2	TRBD1	.	16	TRBJ1-1	CASSFGSDRGRTEAFF	TGTGCCAGCAGCTTCGGGTCCGACAGGGGAAGGACTGAAGCTTTCTTT
TRBV6-6	.	.	15	TRBJ2-3	CASSSGTSSTDTQYF	TGTGCCAGCAGCAGCGGGACAAGTAGCACAGATACGCAGTATTTT
TRBV5-1	TRBD1	.	15	TRBJ2-1	CASSRGQPEVNEQFF	TGCGCCAGCAGCAGGGGACAGCCTGAGGTTAATGAGCAGTTCTTC
TRBV21-1	.	.	17	TRBJ2-3	CASSNLGDRGQEDTQYF	TGTGCCAGCAGCAACTTGGGGGACAGGGGGCAGGAAGATACGCAGTATTTT
TRBV7-2	.	.	14	TRBJ2-7	CASSFGQPSYEQYF	TGTGCCAGCAGCTTCGGACAGCCCTCCTACGAGCAGTACTTC
TRBV10-1	.	.	18	TRBJ2-7	CASSDLPAIVGTVYEQYF	TGCGCCAGCAGTGACCTGCCGGCGATCGTCGGGACCGTCTACGAGCAGTACTTC
TRBV4-1	.	.	17	TRBJ1-1	CASSHQVGGVLNTEAFF	TGCGCCAGCAGCCACCAAGTTGGCGGGGTTCTGAACACTGAAGCTTTCTTT
TRBV7-9	.	.	13	TRBJ1-1	CASSLLMNTEAFF	TGTGCCAGCAGCTTACTAATGAACACTGAAGCTTTCTTT
TRBV5-8	TRBD1	many	15	TRBJ1-6	CASSNDRGRNSPLHF	TGTGCCAGCAGCAACGACAGGGGGAGGAATTCACCCCTCCACTTT
TRBV11-2	.	.	15	TRBJ1-1	CASSLDARLNTEAFF	TGTGCCAGCAGCTTAGATGCCCGATTGAACACTGAAGCTTTCTTT
TRBV20-1	.	.	11	TRBJ2-3	CSATTGDTQYF	TGCAGTGCTACAACAGGAGATACGCAGTATTTT
TRBV15	.	.	17	TRBJ2-2	CATSRDFQASNTGELFF	TGTGCCACCAGCAGAGATTTCCAAGCCTCGAACACCGGGGAGCTGTTTTTT
TRBV7-2	.	.	13	TRBJ1-2	CASSPDSGYGYTF	TGTGCCAGCAGCCCCGACAGCGGCTATGGCTACACCTTC
TRBV10-1	.	.	14	TRBJ2-1	CASSNNAQWGEQFF	TGCGCCAGCAGCAACAATGCGCAATGGGGTGAGCAGTTCTTC
TRBV20-1	.	.	13	TRBJ2-5	CSASTGPGETQYF	TGCAGTGCTAGTACAGGTCCAGGAGAGACCCAGTACTTC
TRBV7-9	.	.	14	TRBJ2-7	CASARQDHYYEQYF	TGTGCCAGCGCAAGACAGGACCACTACTACGAGCAGTACTTC
TRBV19	.	.	15	TRBJ2-3	CASSSTSSRTDTQYF	TGTGCCAGTAGTTCCACTAGCTCTCGGACAGATACGCAGTATTTT
TRBV12-2	.	.	15	TRBJ2-1	CASRLAGDIRNEQFF	TGTGCAAGTCGCTTAGCTGGGGACATTAGGAATGAGCAGTTCTTC
TRBV18	.	.	13	TRBJ1-2	CASSELDYYGYTF	TGTGCCAGCTCAGAATTGGACTACTATGGCTACACCTTC
TRBV11-3	.	.	14	TRBJ2-7	CASSVSGSVYEQYF	TGTGCCAGCAGCGTATCGGGATCCGTATACGAGCAGTACTTC
TRBV4-1	.	.	18	TRBJ2-6	CASSRPLRGASGANVLTF	TGCGCCAGCAGCCGACCTCTGAGGGGGGCTTCTGGGGCCAACGTCCTGACTTTC
TRBV12-3/TRBV12-4	.	few	13	TRBJ1-5	CASSAQTVQPQHF	TGTGCCAGCAGTGCGCAAACAGTACAGCCCCAGCATTTT
TRBV6-1	TRBD1	few	14	TRBJ1-5	CASRDRGQNQPQHF	TGTGCCAGCAGAGACAGGGGCCAAAATCAGCCCCAGCATTTT
TRBV5-5	.	.	12	TRBJ1-4	CASSLGYEKLFF	TGTGCCAGCAGCTTGGGCTATGAAAAACTGTTTTTT
TRBV11-2	.	.	12	TRBJ1-2	CASSPRNYGYTF	TGTGCCAGCAGCCCACGAAACTATGGCTACACCTTC
TRBV6-5	.	.	14	TRBJ2-1	CASSWFGGLGEQFF	TGTGCCAGCAGTTGGTTTGGGGGGCTGGGTGAGCAGTTCTTC
TRBV30	.	.	14	TRBJ1-2	CAWSVGDWSMGYTF	TGTGCCTGGAGTGTCGGGGACTGGTCTATGGGCTACACCTTC
TRBV5-1	.	.	12	TRBJ2-1	CASSLTLDEQFF	TGCGCCAGCAGCTTGACGCTGGATGAGCAGTTCTTC
TRBV28	.	.	12	TRBJ2-7	CASSQGGYEQYF	TGTGCCAGCAGTCAGGGGGGTTACGAGCAGTACTTC
TRBV6-5	.	.	13	TRBJ2-5	CASSLRDRETQYF	TGTGCCAGCAGTTTACGGGACCGAGAGACCCAGTACTTC
TRBV18	TRBD2	.	15	TRBJ2-3	CASSPRSGGTDTQYF	TGTGCCAGCTCACCACGTAGCGGGGGCACAGATACGCAGTATTTT
TRBV30	.	once	14	TRBJ1-1	CAWIPGLMNTEAFF	TGTGCCTGGATTCCCGGACTGATGAACACTGAAGCTTTCTTT
TRBV28	.	.	12	TRBJ2-7	CASSSQEYEQYF	TGTGCCAGCAGTTCACAGGAATACGAGCAGTACTTC
TRBV15	.	.	16	TRBJ1-1	CATSDTGGGLNTEAFF	TGTGCCACCAGCGACACCGGGGGCGGGTTGAACACTGAAGCTTTCTTT
TRBV18	.	.	18	TRBJ2-5	CASSPPSIGWGKGETQYF	TGTGCCAGCTCACCACCTTCGATAGGCTGGGGGAAAGGGGAGACCCAGTACTTC
TRBV6-1	.	.	15	TRBJ2-4	CASSEAGSREDIQYF	TGTGCCAGCAGTGAAGCGGGGTCTAGAGAAGACATTCAGTACTTC
TRBV4-1	TRBD1	.	16	TRBJ2-7	CASSLKIGQGAREQYF	TGCGCCAGCAGCTTAAAAATAGGACAGGGGGCGCGCGAGCAGTACTTC
TRBV18	TRBD1	.	14	TRBJ2-1	CASSLRDRDNEQFF	TGTGCCAGCTCCTTAAGAGACAGGGATAATGAGCAGTTCTTC
TRBV13	TRBD2	.	16	TRBJ2-2	CASSLRGLVHTGELFF	TGTGCCAGCAGCTTAAGGGGACTAGTACACACCGGGGAGCTGTTTTTT
TRBV19	.	.	14	TRBJ2-1	CASGVGLNNNEQFF	TGTGCCAGTGGGGTTGGACTCAATAACAATGAGCAGTTCTTC
TRBV29-1	TRBD2	.	14	TRBJ2-7	CSVEESGGAYEQYF	TGCAGCGTTGAAGAAAGCGGGGGCGCCTACGAGCAGTACTTC
TRBV10-2	.	.	15	TRBJ1-4	CASSRGTNWSEKLFF	TGCGCCAGCAGTCGAGGGACAAATTGGTCTGAAAAACTGTTTTTT
TRBV28	TRBD2	once	15	TRBJ2-7	CASSLTLAGVREQYF	TGTGCCAGCAGTCTCACCCTAGCGGGAGTCCGCGAGCAGTACTTC
TRBV6-2/TRBV6-3	TRBD1	.	15	TRBJ1-2	CASSDPTGKDYGYTF	TGTGCCAGCAGTGACCCGACAGGGAAAGACTATGGCTACACCTTC